This is a list of T cell receptor beta chains from one sample in a study of beta chain features in type 1 diabetes. Method: immunoSEQ multiplex PCR; TCRdb's copy keeps in-frame clones and lacks some. The table includes nearly 700,000 clones, under 15% detected once. The sample comprised naive CD4+ T cells from blood. The origin of the receptors is a man aged 18 to 29 with type 1 diabetes. Each CDR3 is given with its conserved first and last residue. D genes are given only for firm matches. Expanded clones are given a class, and other clones once, few, many or no size at all.

V gene	J gene	clone size	D gene	CDR3 protein	CDR3 DNA
TRBV6-6	TRBJ1-4	few	TRBD1	CASSTGQGLGEKLFF	TGTGCCAGCAGTACAGGACAGGGATTAGGTGAAAAACTGTTTTTT
TRBV18	TRBJ1-4	few	TRBD1	CASSPPGTAINEKLFF	TGTGCCAGCTCACCACCTGGGACAGCGATTAATGAAAAACTGTTTTTT
TRBV6-5	TRBJ1-5	.	.	CASSTTDQPQHF	TGTGCCAGCAGTACTACGGATCAGCCCCAGCATTTT
TRBV5-6	TRBJ2-5	few	.	CASSIWQGGQETQYF	TGTGCCAGCAGCATCTGGCAGGGTGGCCAAGAGACCCAGTACTTC
TRBV7-9	TRBJ1-1	.	TRBD1	CASSQGQDLFMTEAFF	TGTGCCAGCAGCCAAGGACAGGACTTATTTATGACTGAAGCTTTCTTT
TRBV15	TRBJ1-1	few	.	CATSRVRSGLTEAFF	TGTGCCACCAGCAGAGTGCGCAGCGGGTTGACTGAAGCTTTCTTT
TRBV7-2	TRBJ2-5	few	TRBD2	CASSPRGGSQETQYF	TGTGCCAGCAGCCCCCGGGGGGGGAGCCAAGAGACCCAGTACTTC
TRBV29-1	TRBJ1-2	few	.	CSVVQGSYGYTF	TGCAGCGTTGTCCAGGGTAGCTATGGCTACACCTTC
TRBV11-2	TRBJ2-7	few	.	CASSLSFPDNGYEQYF	TGTGCCAGCAGCTTAAGTTTCCCTGATAACGGGTACGAGCAGTACTTC
TRBV7-2	TRBJ2-7	.	TRBD2	CASSLGAGEFYEQYF	TGTGCCAGCAGCTTAGGAGCGGGGGAGTTTTACGAGCAGTACTTC
TRBV11-1	TRBJ1-2	.	.	CASSLGPRRGYTF	TGTGCCAGCAGCTTAGGACCTCGGCGTGGCTACACCTTC
TRBV28	TRBJ2-4	few	.	CASSLGALAKNIQYF	TGTGCCAGCAGTTTAGGGGCGCTAGCCAAAAACATTCAGTACTTC
TRBV9	TRBJ1-3	.	TRBD1	CASSVGTAGNTIYF	TGTGCCAGCAGCGTCGGGACAGCTGGAAACACCATATATTTT
TRBV4-1	TRBJ2-7	.	TRBD2	CASSLEWTSGGLSYEQYF	TGCGCCAGCAGCCTCGAGTGGACTAGCGGGGGCCTATCCTACGAGCAGTACTTC
TRBV18	TRBJ2-7	.	.	CASSPGATGHEQYF	TGTGCCAGCTCACCAGGTGCGACGGGCCACGAGCAGTACTTC
TRBV10-3	TRBJ1-5	.	.	CASQGLSNQPQHF	TGTGCCAGCCAGGGGCTGAGCAATCAGCCCCAGCATTTT
TRBV7-9	TRBJ2-1	.	.	CASSFQKQFF	TGTGCCAGCAGCTTTCAAAAACAGTTCTTC
TRBV30	TRBJ1-6	.	.	CAWKVKGSSYNSPLHF	TGTGCCTGGAAGGTGAAGGGGAGCTCCTATAATTCACCCCTCCACTTT
TRBV18	TRBJ2-7	.	.	CASSPGGYEQYF	TGTGCCAGCTCACCTGGAGGCTACGAGCAGTACTTC
TRBV7-3	TRBJ1-1	.	.	CASSLNTEAFF	TGTGCCAGCAGCTTGAACACTGAAGCTTTCTTT
TRBV28	TRBJ2-1	.	.	CASRQGTDGEQFF	TGTGCCAGCAGACAGGGTACGGACGGGGAGCAGTTCTTC
TRBV30	TRBJ2-3	.	.	CAWNRGAPPDTQYF	TGTGCCTGGAATAGAGGGGCTCCCCCAGATACGCAGTATTTT
TRBV6-1	TRBJ2-6	few	.	CASSELKGSSGANVLTF	TGTGCCAGCAGTGAACTAAAGGGAAGCTCTGGGGCCAACGTCCTGACTTTC
TRBV29-1	TRBJ1-1	few	.	CSVSDRLNMNTEAFF	TGCAGCGTTTCGGACAGACTTAACATGAACACTGAAGCTTTCTTT
TRBV6-1	TRBJ2-3	few	TRBD2	CASSDSREVHTQYF	TGTGCCAGCAGTGATTCACGGGAGGTCCATACGCAGTATTTT
TRBV28	TRBJ2-7	once	TRBD1	CASRPTDRPYEQYF	TGTGCCAGCAGGCCAACGGACAGGCCCTACGAGCAGTACTTC
TRBV7-9	TRBJ1-2	.	.	CASSLGGNYGYTF	TGTGCCAGCAGCTTAGGGGGCAACTATGGCTACACCTTC
TRBV7-2	TRBJ1-6	.	.	CASSLAQGPLHF	TGTGCCAGCAGCTTAGCACAGGGACCCCTCCACTTT
TRBV7-7	TRBJ1-5	.	.	CASSSRGDLSQPQHF	TGTGCCAGCAGCTCCCGAGGAGACCTCTCTCAGCCCCAGCATTTT
TRBV27	TRBJ2-3	few	TRBD2	CASSLVGLAGASTDTQYF	TGTGCCAGCAGTTTAGTGGGACTAGCGGGGGCTAGCACAGATACGCAGTATTTT
TRBV6-6	TRBJ1-2	few	TRBD1	CASSSPTGRTNYGYTF	TGTGCCAGCAGTTCCCCGACAGGGCGAACTAACTATGGCTACACCTTC
TRBV28	TRBJ1-2	.	TRBD1	CAENRQGYHGYTF	TGTGCCGAAAACCGACAGGGGTACCATGGCTACACCTTC
TRBV5-1	TRBJ2-1	few	.	CASSPSGRYNEQFF	TGCGCCAGCAGCCCTTCGGGTCGCTACAATGAGCAGTTCTTC
TRBV29-1	TRBJ2-7	.	.	CSAGDGYYEQYF	TGCAGCGCTGGTGACGGATACTACGAGCAGTACTTC
TRBV6-5	TRBJ2-3	few	TRBD2	CASRKLAGATDTQYF	TGTGCCAGCAGAAAACTAGCGGGGGCTACAGATACGCAGTATTTT
TRBV7-9	TRBJ1-1	.	.	CASSLVPGMNTEAFF	TGTGCCAGCAGCTTAGTTCCGGGTATGAACACTGAAGCTTTCTTT
TRBV7-7	TRBJ1-1	.	.	CASSPGVGGTEAFF	TGTGCCAGCAGTCCCGGGGTAGGGGGCACTGAAGCTTTCTTT
TRBV15	TRBJ1-6	.	.	CATSRVDVESSPLHF	TGTGCCACCAGCAGAGTCGACGTCGAGAGTTCACCCCTCCACTTT